These T cell receptor beta chains were read from a single sample in a study of technical replicates of blood from a handful of donors. Sequencing used immunoSEQ multiplex PCR; TCRdb keeps in-frame clones, though not all of them. This sample has roughly 70,000 clones, with approximately 89% found just once. What was sequenced was PBMCs. These receptors were collected from a human donor in good health. Some clones in this sample may be carry-over from other donors' samples. The CDR3 runs from the conserved cysteine through the conserved F or W. D genes are given only for firm matches. Size is stated for part of the rows, as once, few or many counts, or as a class when the clone is expanded.

>NA|TRBJ2-1|NA|TRBV5-1
CASSLADTRDEQFF
TGCGCCAGCAGCTTGGCCGATACTAGGGATGAGCAGTTCTTC
>NA|TRBJ2-7|TRBD2|TRBV4-2
CASSQGSSGIQAYEQYF
TGTGCCAGCAGCCAAGGGTCAAGCGGGATCCAGGCCTACGAGCAGTACTTC
>NA|TRBJ1-5|NA|TRBV19
CASRPSGQPNQPQHF
TGTGCCAGTAGACCTTCAGGGCAACCTAATCAGCCCCAGCATTTT
>NA|TRBJ2-7|NA|TRBV2
CASRSVEGPYEQYF
TGTGCCAGCAGGTCCGTCGAGGGTCCCTACGAGCAGTACTTC
>NA|TRBJ2-6|TRBD2|TRBV5-4
CASSLSLAGAGANVLTF
TGTGCCAGCAGCTTGAGTCTAGCGGGAGCCGGGGCCAACGTCCTGACTTTC
>NA|TRBJ1-1|NA|TRBV7-2
CASSLLGIGTEAFF
TGTGCCAGCAGCTTACTCGGGATAGGCACTGAAGCTTTCTTT
>NA|TRBJ1-2|NA|TRBV10-3
CAISERNRANYGYTF
TGTGCCATCAGTGAGAGGAACAGGGCGAACTATGGCTACACCTTC
>NA|TRBJ1-5|TRBD1|TRBV19
CASSIDRGGNQPQHF
TGTGCCAGTAGTATTGACAGGGGTGGCAATCAGCCCCAGCATTTT
>NA|TRBJ2-1|NA|TRBV20-1
CSARSDNEQFF
TGCAGTGCTAGATCTGACAATGAGCAGTTCTTC
>NA|TRBJ1-2|NA|TRBV5-6
CASTASWGVGGYTF
TGTGCCAGCACCGCAAGCTGGGGCGTGGGTGGCTACACCTTC
>few|TRBJ2-7|TRBD1|TRBV5-6
CASSLVGTGGREQYF
TGTGCCAGCAGCTTGGTCGGGACAGGGGGACGAGAGCAGTACTTC
>NA|TRBJ2-5|NA|TRBV30
CAWSDGTEKTQYF
TGTGCCTGGAGCGATGGGACTGAGAAGACCCAGTACTTC
>once|TRBJ1-1|NA|TRBV5-1
CASSLQGEDTEAFF
TGCGCCAGCAGCTTGCAGGGCGAGGACACTGAAGCTTTCTTT
>NA|TRBJ2-1|NA|TRBV7-5
CVRSLDRGSDYNEQFF
TGTGTCAGAAGCTTAGACAGGGGGAGCGACTACAATGAGCAGTTCTTC
>few|TRBJ2-3|TRBD1|TRBV11-2
CASKTGGTDTQYF
TGTGCCAGTAAGACAGGGGGGACAGATACGCAGTATTTT
>NA|TRBJ2-3|TRBD1|TRBV2
CASSDGQGTSDTQYF
TGTGCCAGCAGTGATGGACAGGGTACCTCAGATACGCAGTATTTT
>few|TRBJ2-3|TRBD2|TRBV4-1
CASSSSGGSGDTQYF
TGCGCCAGCAGCTCTAGCGGGGGCTCAGGGGATACGCAGTATTTT
>once|TRBJ1-2|NA|TRBV4-3
CASSHGSRVDGYTF
TGCGCCAGCAGCCATGGTAGCAGGGTGGACGGCTACACCTTC
>NA|TRBJ2-7|TRBD2|TRBV27
CASSFSGFSYEQYF
TGTGCCAGCAGTTTTAGCGGGTTCTCCTACGAGCAGTACTTC
>NA|TRBJ1-2|TRBD1|TRBV6-6
CASSPTGGTGGSGYTF
TGTGCCAGCAGCCCCACCGGCGGGACAGGGGGCAGTGGCTACACCTTC
>NA|TRBJ2-5|NA|TRBV9
CASSVALQETQYF
TGTGCCAGCAGCGTAGCCCTACAAGAGACCCAGTACTTC
>NA|TRBJ2-2|TRBD2|TRBV29-1
CSVMTSGGAGGELFF
TGCAGCGTTATGACTAGCGGGGGGGCCGGAGGGGAGCTGTTTTTT
>NA|TRBJ1-2|TRBD1|TRBV13
CASSERDRGFYGYTF
TGTGCCAGCAGCGAGCGGGACAGGGGTTTCTATGGCTACACCTTC
>NA|TRBJ2-7|NA|TRBV4-1
CASSQAPQGPYEQYF
TGCGCCAGCAGCCAAGCCCCTCAGGGGCCCTACGAGCAGTACTTC
>NA|TRBJ1-5|TRBD1|TRBV10-1
CASSTDRESNQPQHF
TGCGCCAGCAGTACCGACAGGGAAAGCAATCAGCCCCAGCATTTT
>NA|TRBJ2-1|TRBD1|TRBV5-1
CASRARDRGLYNEQFF
TGCGCCAGCAGGGCCCGGGACAGGGGGCTCTACAATGAGCAGTTCTTC
>NA|TRBJ1-1|TRBD1|TRBV4-1
CASSRLQGARVTEAFF
TGCGCCAGCAGCCGCCTACAGGGGGCTCGAGTCACTGAAGCTTTCTTT
>NA|TRBJ1-5|NA|TRBV7-8
CASSLVGNQPQHF
TGTGCCAGCAGCTTAGTCGGCAATCAGCCCCAGCATTTT
>NA|TRBJ2-7|TRBD1|TRBV14
CASSQGVTGGHEQYF
TGTGCCAGCAGCCAAGGTGTGACAGGGGGACACGAGCAGTACTTC
>NA|TRBJ1-2|NA|TRBV7-9
CASSLVGVSGYTF
TGTGCCAGCAGCCTGGTAGGGGTATCTGGCTACACCTTC
>NA|TRBJ2-1|TRBD2|TRBV15
CATSREGLAGEQFF
TGTGCCACCAGCAGGGAGGGACTAGCGGGAGAGCAGTTCTTC